The clone carrying this T cell receptor (beta chain) has ten or more counts. Antigen unknown. The entry originates in a study of identical twins. The study's findings and limits: Insertions ran lower in abundant cord blood beta clonotypes, though not in memory repertoires. Partial confounding of zero-insertion analyses by invariant MAIT and iNKT cells was possible. Models underestimated how often monozygotic twins shared out-of-frame TCR alpha.

The CDR3 spans 15 residues. With 2 bases removed from V and 6 bases from J, the gap between germline ends came to 14 bases. Germline assignment: CDR1 ENHRY and CDR2 SYGVKD. A universal primer site was incorporated via template switching, and the cDNA contained unique molecular identifiers. TCRdb recomputed calls from the 5' RACE reads with MiXCR, one row per CDR3 protein. The sample has 310,000 or so distinct CDR3 sequences; more than 6.5% are singletons. The sample was also linked to a second study, of yellow fever vaccine responses in identical twins.

J is TRBJ2-1 and V is TRBV10-3, with a weak D call TRBD2 (6 bases). Sequencing was done on a sample of memory (CD45RO+) T cells sorted from blood. This TCR was sampled from a woman in her late teens or twenties in good health. CDR3 DNA sequence: TGTGCCATCAGTGAGGGGGGGAACCTTGTCAATGAGCAGTTCTTC. Encoded protein: CAISEGGNLVNEQFF.